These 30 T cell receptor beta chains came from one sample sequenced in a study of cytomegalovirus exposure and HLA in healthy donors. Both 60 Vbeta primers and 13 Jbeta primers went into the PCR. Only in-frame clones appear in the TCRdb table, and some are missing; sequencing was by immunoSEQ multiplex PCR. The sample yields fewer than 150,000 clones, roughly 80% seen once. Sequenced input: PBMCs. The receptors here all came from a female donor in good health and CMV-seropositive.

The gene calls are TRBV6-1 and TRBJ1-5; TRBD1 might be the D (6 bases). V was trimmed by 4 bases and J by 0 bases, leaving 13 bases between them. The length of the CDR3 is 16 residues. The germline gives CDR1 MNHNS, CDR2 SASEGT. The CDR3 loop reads CASSVVWTASNQPQHF. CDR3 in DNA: TGTGCCAGCAGTGTTGTGTGGACAGCTAGCAATCAGCCCCAGCATTTT.

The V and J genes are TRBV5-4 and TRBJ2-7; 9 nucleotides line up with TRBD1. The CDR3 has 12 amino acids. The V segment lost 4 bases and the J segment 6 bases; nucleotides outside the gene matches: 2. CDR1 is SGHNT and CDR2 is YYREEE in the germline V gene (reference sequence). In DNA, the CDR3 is TGTGCCAGCAGCCGGGACAGGGTCGAGCAGTACTTC. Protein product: CASSRDRVEQYF.

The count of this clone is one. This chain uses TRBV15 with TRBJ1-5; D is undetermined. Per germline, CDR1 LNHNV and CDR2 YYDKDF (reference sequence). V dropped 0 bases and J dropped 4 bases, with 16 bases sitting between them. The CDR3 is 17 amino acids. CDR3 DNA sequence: TGTGCCACCAGCAGAGATCATCAAACAGCTTGGAATCAGCCCCAGCATTTT. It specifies CATSRDHQTAWNQPQHF.

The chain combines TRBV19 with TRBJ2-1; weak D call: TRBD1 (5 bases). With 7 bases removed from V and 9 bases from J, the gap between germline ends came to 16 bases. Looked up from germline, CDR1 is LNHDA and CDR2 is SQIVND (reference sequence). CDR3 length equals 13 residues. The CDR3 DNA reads TGTGCCAGTACAGATGGGCAGGGAAGTGAGCAGTTCTTC. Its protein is CASTDGQGSEQFF.

CDR3 amino acids: CASSSELAGGYNEQFF. The CDR3 DNA follows: TGTGCCAGCAGCTCTGAACTAGCGGGGGGGTACAATGAGCAGTTCTTC. The rearrangement joins TRBV5-6 to TRBJ2-1, with 13 bases that match TRBD2. CDR1 is SGHDT, CDR2 YYEEEE, per germline. The CDR3 loop spans 16 amino acids. J was trimmed by 4 bases and V by 3 bases; bases with no gene match: 4.

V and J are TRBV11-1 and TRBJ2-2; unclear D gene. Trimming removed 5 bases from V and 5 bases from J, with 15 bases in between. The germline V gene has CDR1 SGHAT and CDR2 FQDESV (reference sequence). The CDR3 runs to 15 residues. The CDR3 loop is CASSLRNGWTGELFF. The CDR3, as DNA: TGTGCCAGCAGCCTCCGTAACGGGTGGACCGGGGAGCTGTTTTTT.

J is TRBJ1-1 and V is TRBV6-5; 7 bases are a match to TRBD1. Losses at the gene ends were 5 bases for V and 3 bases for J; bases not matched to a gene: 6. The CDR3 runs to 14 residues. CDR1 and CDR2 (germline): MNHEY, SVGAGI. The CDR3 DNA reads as TGTGCCAGCAGTGGGGGACAGCCCTACACTGAAGCTTTCTTT. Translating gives CASSGGQPYTEAFF.

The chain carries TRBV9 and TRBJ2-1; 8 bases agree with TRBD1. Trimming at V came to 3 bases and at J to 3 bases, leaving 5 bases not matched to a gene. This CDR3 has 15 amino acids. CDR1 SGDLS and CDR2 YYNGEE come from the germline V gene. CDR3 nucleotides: TGTGCCAGCAGCGAGGACAGGGCCCTCTACAATGAGCAGTTCTTC. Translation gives CASSEDRALYNEQFF.

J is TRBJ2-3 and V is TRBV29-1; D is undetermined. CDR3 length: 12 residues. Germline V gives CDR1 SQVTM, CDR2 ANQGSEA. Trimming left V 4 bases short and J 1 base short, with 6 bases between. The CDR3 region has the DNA TGCAGCGTTGGTCAGGGCACAGATACGCAGTATTTT. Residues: CSVGQGTDTQYF.

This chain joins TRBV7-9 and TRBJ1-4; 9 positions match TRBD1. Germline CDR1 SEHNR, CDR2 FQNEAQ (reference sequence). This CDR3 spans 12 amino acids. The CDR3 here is CGGRTGEEKLFF. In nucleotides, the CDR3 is TGTGGAGGCCGGACAGGGGAAGAAAAACTGTTTTTT.

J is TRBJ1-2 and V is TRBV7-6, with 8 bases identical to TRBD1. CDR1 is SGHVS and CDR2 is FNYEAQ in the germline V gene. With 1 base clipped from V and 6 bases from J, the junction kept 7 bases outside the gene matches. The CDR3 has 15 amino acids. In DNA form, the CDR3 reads TGTGCCAGCAGCTTAGGGACAGGGATAGGAGATGGCTACACCTTC. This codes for CASSLGTGIGDGYTF.

CDR3 sequence (DNA): TGCGCCAGCAGTGAGTCCCCAAATCAGCCCCAGCATTTT. Its protein is CASSESPNQPQHF. The rearrangement links TRBV10-1 to TRBJ1-5; D is undetermined. Germline-derived CDR1 and CDR2 are WNHNN and SYGVQD (reference sequence). Deletions cut 0 bases from V and 4 bases from J, with 4 bases between. This CDR3 is 13 amino acids long.

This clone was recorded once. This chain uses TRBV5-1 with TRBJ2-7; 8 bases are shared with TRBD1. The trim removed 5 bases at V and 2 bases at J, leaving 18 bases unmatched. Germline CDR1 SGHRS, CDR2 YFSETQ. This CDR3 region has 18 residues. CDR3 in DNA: TGCGCCAGCAGGCGCCGGGACAGGTCAACCTCCCGTACCTACGAGCAGTACTTC. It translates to CASRRRDRSTSRTYEQYF.

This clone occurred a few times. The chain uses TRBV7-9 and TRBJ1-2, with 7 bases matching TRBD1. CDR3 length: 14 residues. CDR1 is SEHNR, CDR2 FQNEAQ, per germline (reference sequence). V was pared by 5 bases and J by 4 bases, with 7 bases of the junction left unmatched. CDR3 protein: CASSPGGKGYGYTF. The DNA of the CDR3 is TGTGCCAGCAGCCCAGGGGGTAAGGGCTATGGCTACACCTTC.

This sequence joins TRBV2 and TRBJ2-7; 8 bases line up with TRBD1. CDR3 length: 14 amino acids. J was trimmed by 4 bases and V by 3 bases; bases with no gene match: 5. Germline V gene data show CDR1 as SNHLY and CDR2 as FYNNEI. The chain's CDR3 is CASSDGQGGYEQYF. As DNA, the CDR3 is TGTGCCAGCAGTGACGGACAGGGCGGGTACGAGCAGTACTTC.

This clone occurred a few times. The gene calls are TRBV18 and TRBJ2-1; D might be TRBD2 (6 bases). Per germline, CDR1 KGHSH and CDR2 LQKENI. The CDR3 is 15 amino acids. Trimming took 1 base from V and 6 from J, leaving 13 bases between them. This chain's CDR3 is CASSPLGWGGNEQFF. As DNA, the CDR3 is TGTGCCAGCTCACCACTTGGGTGGGGAGGCAATGAGCAGTTCTTC.

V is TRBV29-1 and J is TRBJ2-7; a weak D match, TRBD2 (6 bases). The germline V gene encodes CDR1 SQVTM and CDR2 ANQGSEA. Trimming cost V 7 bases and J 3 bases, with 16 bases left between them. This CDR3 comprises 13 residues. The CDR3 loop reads CSAAGKRGYEQYF. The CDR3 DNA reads TGCAGCGCGGCGGGGAAAAGGGGCTACGAGCAGTACTTC.

The CDR3 nucleotides are TGTGCCAGCAGCGCGGGGTCCTCCTACGAGCAGTACTTC. Translated, it gives CASSAGSSYEQYF. The J gene is TRBJ2-7, the V gene TRBV9; tentatively, D is TRBD2 (5 bases). The germline gives CDR1 SGDLS, CDR2 YYNGEE. The CDR3 is 13 residues long. V lost 3 bases to trimming and J lost 0 bases, with 7 bases between them.

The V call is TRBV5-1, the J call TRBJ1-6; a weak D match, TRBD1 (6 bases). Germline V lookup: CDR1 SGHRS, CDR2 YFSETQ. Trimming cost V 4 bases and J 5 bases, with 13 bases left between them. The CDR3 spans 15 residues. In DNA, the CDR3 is TGCGCCAGCAGCCGGGGGGCAGGCGATAATTCACCCCTCCACTTT. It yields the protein CASSRGAGDNSPLHF. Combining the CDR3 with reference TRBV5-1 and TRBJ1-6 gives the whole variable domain KAGVTQTPRYLIKTRGQQVTLSCSPISGHRSVSWYQQTPGQGLQFLFEYFSETQRNKGNFPGRFSGRQFSNSRSEMNVSTLELGDSALYLCASSRGAGDNSPLHFGNGTRLTVT.

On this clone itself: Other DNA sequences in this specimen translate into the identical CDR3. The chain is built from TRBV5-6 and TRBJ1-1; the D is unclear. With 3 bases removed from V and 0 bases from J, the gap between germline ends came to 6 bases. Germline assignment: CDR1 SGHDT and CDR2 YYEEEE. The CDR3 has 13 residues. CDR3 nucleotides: TGTGCCAGCAGCTCCCGGGTGAACACTGAAGCTTTCTTT. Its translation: CASSSRVNTEAFF.

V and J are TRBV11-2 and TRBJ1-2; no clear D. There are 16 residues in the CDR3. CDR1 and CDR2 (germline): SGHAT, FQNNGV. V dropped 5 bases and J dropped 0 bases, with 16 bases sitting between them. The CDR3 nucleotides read TGTGCCAGCAGCCACCCGGACTCAACGACTAACTATGGCTACACCTTC. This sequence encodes CASSHPDSTTNYGYTF.

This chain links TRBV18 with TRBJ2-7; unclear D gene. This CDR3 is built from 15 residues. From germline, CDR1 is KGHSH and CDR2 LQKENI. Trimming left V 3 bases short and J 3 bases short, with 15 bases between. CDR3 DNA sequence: TGTGCCAGCTCACCCCAGGCAGGATCAAACTACGAGCAGTACTTC. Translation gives CASSPQAGSNYEQYF.

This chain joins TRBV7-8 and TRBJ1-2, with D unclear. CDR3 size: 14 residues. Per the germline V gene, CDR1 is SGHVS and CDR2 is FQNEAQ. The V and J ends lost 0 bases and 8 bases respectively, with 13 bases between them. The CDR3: CASSLAPRTGGYTF. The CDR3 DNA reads TGTGCCAGCAGCTTAGCCCCAAGGACGGGAGGCTACACCTTC.

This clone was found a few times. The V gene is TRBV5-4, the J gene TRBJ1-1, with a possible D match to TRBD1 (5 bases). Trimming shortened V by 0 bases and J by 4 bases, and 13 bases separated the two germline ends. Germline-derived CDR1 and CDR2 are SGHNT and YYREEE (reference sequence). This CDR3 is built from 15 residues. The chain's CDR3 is CASSLDGWTSTEAFF. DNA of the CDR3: TGTGCCAGCAGCTTGGATGGGTGGACAAGCACTGAAGCTTTCTTT. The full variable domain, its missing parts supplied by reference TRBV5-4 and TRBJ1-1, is ETGVTQSPTHLIKTRGQQVTLRCSSQSGHNTVSWYQQALGQGPQFIFQYYREEENGRGNFPPRFSGLQFPNYSSELNVNALELDDSALYLCASSLDGWTSTEAFFGQGTRLTVV.

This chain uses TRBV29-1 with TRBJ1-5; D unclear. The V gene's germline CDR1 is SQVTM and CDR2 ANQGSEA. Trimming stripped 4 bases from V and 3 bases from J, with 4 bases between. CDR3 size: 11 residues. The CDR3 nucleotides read TGCAGCGTTGGCGTCAATCAGCCCCAGCATTTT. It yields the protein CSVGVNQPQHF.

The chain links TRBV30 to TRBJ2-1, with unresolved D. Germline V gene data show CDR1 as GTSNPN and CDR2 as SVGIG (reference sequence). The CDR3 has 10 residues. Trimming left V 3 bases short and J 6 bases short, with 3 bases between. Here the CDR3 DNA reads TGTGCCTGGAGCGGCAATGAGCAGTTCTTC. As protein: CAWSGNEQFF.

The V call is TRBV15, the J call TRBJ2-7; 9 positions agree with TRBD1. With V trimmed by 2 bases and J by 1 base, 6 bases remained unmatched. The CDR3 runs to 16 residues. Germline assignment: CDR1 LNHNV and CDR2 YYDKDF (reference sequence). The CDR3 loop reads CATSRTGTGFSYEQYF. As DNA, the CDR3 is TGTGCCACCAGCAGAACCGGGACAGGGTTTTCCTACGAGCAGTACTTC. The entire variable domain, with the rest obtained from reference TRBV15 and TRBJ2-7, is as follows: DAMVIQNPRYQVTQFGKPVTLSCSQTLNHNVMYWYQQKSSQAPKLLFHYYDKDFNNEADTPDNFQSRRPNTSFCFLDIRSPGLGDTAMYLCATSRTGTGFSYEQYFGPGTRLTVT.

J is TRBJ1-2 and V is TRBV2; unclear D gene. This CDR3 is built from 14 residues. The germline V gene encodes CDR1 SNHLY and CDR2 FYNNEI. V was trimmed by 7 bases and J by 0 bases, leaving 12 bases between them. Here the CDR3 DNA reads TGTGCCAGCAACCGAAATTCAGCTAACTATGGCTACACCTTC. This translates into CASNRNSANYGYTF.

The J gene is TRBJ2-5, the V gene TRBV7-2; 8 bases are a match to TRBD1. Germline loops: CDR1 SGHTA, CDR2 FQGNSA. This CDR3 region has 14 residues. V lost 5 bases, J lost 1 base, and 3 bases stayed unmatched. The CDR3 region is CASSPDRGQETQYF. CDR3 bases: TGTGCCAGCAGCCCCGACAGGGGCCAAGAGACCCAGTACTTC.

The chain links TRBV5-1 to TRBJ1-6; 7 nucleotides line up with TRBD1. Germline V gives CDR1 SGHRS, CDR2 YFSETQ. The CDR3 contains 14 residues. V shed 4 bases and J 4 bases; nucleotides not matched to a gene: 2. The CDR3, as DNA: TGCGCCAGCAGCAGGACAGGTTATAATTCACCCCTCCACTTT. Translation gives CASSRTGYNSPLHF.